The sequence of this T cell receptor (beta chain) was determined in a study of vaccination effects on CD4 cells after COVID-19. Study background: In culture with approximately 10 IU/ml IL-2 and about 10 ug/ml peptides, PBMC were grown at fewer than 2.5 million per well.

The CDR3 spans 14 residues. From germline, CDR1 is SGHRS and CDR2 YFSETQ. The trim removed 3 bases at V and 3 bases at J, leaving 2 bases unmatched. Following culture for under 12 days, CD4+ T cells were isolated. The vaccine given was either BNT162b2 or mRNA-1273, in two doses. In regard to this clone: Its antigen is still unknown.

The assay was immunoSEQ multiplex PCR, and TCRdb's table has in-frame clones only and misses some. The sample has 65,000 to 90,000 clones, about 73% seen once. The V gene is TRBV5-1, the J gene TRBJ1-1, with TRBD1 matching over 10 bases. This TCR was recovered from a human donor who received a COVID-19 vaccine. Source: CD4+ T cells from PBMCs cultured without peptide, taken after COVID-19 vaccination. The CDR3 DNA reads TGCGCCAGCAGCTCGGGACAGGGGCACACTGAAGCTTTCTTT. Translation: CASSSGQGHTEAFF.